This record looks at one T cell receptor (beta chain) sequence and its context. These data belong to a study of cytomegalovirus exposure and HLA in healthy donors. PCR involved 60 Vbeta and 13 Jbeta primers. Data came from immunoSEQ multiplex PCR; TCRdb stores just in-frame clones and leaves some out. The sample consists of 75,000 to 100,000 clones, around 77% of them appearing once. Per the germline V gene, CDR1 is LNHNV and CDR2 is YYDKDF (reference sequence). Trimming took 0 bases from V and 6 from J; bases not matched to a gene: 13. The CDR3 length is 17 residues. The sample comprised PBMCs. The rearrangement joins TRBV15 to TRBJ1-2; 7 bases match TRBD1. The clonotype was recovered from a man aged 35 to 55 in good health and CMV-seronegative. The CDR3 region is CATSRDGRATGEDGYTF. CDR3 nucleotide sequence: TGTGCCACCAGCAGAGATGGCCGCGCCACAGGGGAGGATGGCTACACCTTC.